This TCR beta chain comes out of a study of beta chain features in type 1 diabetes (dated by TCRdb to between 2018 and 2020). Study-level background: Mean age, gender distribution, total cell number and subset yield did not differ between patients and healthy donors. The study compared the TCRB repertoires of sorted circulating CD4+ T cell subsets in recently diagnosed type 1 diabetes patients with those in matched healthy donors. A total of roughly 100 million sorted cells were examined across all samples, and RNA yield correlated strongly with the number of cells per subset. Regulatory and stem cell-like memory subsets were isolated from only 8 patients and roughly 8 healthy donors, whereas naive and central memory subsets came from all 30 or so donors. Findings and caveats that apply to the study as a whole: Naive, central memory and regulatory TCRB repertoires appeared more similar among patients than among healthy donors. Shorter templates might have been favored by PCR, but patient and control samples were amplified and corrected together, so both groups would have been affected equally by any skew. At VDJ recombination sites, type 1 diabetes patients had fewer insertions and more deleted nucleotides, which implies abnormalities in thymic rearrangement. In all four CD4+ subsets, TCRB CDR3 length was moderately but significantly shorter in type 1 diabetes patients. HLA sub-analyses involved small numbers of individuals, so any influence of HLA type on TCRB rearrangement remained unresolved. Sequencing cDNA rather than genomic DNA could over-represent highly expressing activated cells, although activation and CD3 levels did not differ between groups.

This clone has only a few counts. The clone's antigen remains unknown. Per-base quality was not reported, and no clone a single base away is much larger than it. CDR1 and CDR2, per the germline V gene, are SQVTM and ANQGSEA. The CDR3 holds 13 amino acids from the cysteine to the phenylalanine. Of all the DNA, just the CDR3 is kept, 39 bases in frame from base 1. The germline ends are 13 bases apart after V is trimmed by 5 bases and J by 2 bases. The entire isolated RNA was reverse transcribed using the High Capacity cDNA Reverse Transcription Kit, and thus expressed TCRB transcripts were sequenced. Deep immunoSEQ sequencing was performed on naive, central memory and regulatory T cell samples, with an average of approximately 4 million total reads per sample. Sorted cells were lysed in RLT buffer and RNA was extracted with DNase-treated RNeasy Micro or Mini kits, depending on cell number. To prevent cross-contamination, each cell subset was processed individually, whereas patient and healthy donor samples were processed jointly. TCRB sequences were amplified from cDNA with the immunoSEQ multiplex PCR, producing 87-bp fragments spanning the CDR3 region. Amplicons were sequenced on the Illumina HiSeq platform. From the authors' description of their analysis: Synthetic template baselines were used to correct PCR bias computationally, reads within Hamming distance 2 were collapsed together, and singletons that could not be merged were discarded. Reads were aligned to IMGT to assign V, D and J genes, CDR3 length, and insertions or deletions at six rearrangement sites. Within each subset, clonotype counts were normalized to sorted cell number, after which true diversity and Gini coefficients were computed with the tcR R package. The overlap coefficient, calculated on TCRB nucleotide sequences, was used to measure repertoire sharing. As a proxy for the pre-selection repertoire, out-of-frame TCRB sequences from naive cells were analyzed. The clones in this table, taken by TCRdb from immuneACCESS, are in-frame only. Not every clone is retained; where verified, under half of the shortfall comes from an unresolved V gene, and the cause of the rest is unknown. The DNA gave D and trimming, while V, J and clone size come from that table. A total of 200,000 to 250,000 clones appear in this sample, 16% of them only once. The ten largest clones represent 0.08% to 0.095% of the sample.

A single peripheral blood draw of approximately 100 mL on average was collected from each donor into heparinised tubes. A BD FACSAria II and a panel including CD45RO, CCR7, CD25, CD127, CD95 and CD27 were used to sort naive, central memory, regulatory and stem cell-like memory CD4+ T cells. Every sorted population had a purity above 95%. PBMCs were isolated immediately by Lymphoprep density gradient centrifugation and stained directly without culture. Samples were stained and sorted in pairs, with one healthy donor and one patient per experiment, so that batch effects were minimized. This clonotype originated in a man younger than 40 with type 1 diabetes. The sample comprised naive CD4+ T cells from blood. The meaning of the sample's cell subset or site label: true naive CD4+ T cells. The sequence links TRBV29-1 to TRBJ2-7; tentative D gene TRBD2, with 5 bases matching. The CDR3 is CSVRRGRAYEQYF. The DNA sequence reads TGCAGCGTTAGGCGAGGGAGAGCCTACGAGCAGTACTTC.